This section outlines one T cell receptor beta chain sequence together with its context. Its antigen is still unknown. Base-call qualities are not available, and no considerably larger clone is one nucleotide away. The data were taken from a study of T cell repertoires in ileal Crohn's disease (dated by TCRdb to between 2018 and 2020). Some background on the complete study: The median duration of disease was about 7.3 years, and at the time of surgery around 40% of patients were active smokers. Endoscopic postoperative recurrence was defined as a Rutgeerts score above i0. Running in parallel with the study was a multicentre cohort set up to find predictors of early endoscopic recurrence following ileocolonic resection. Every patient underwent surgery because of a complication, which was stricturing disease in about 61% of cases and penetrating disease in roughly 39%. A prospective multicentre cohort supplied the roughly 57 Crohn's disease patients whose TCR repertoires were analysed. A total of around 150 mucosal samples from roughly 60 patients were sequenced, collected from several sites on the surgical specimen as well as at postoperative endoscopy. Postoperative therapy was given to about half of the patients, with thiopurines administered to over 10 patients and anti-TNF agents administered to under 20 patients. M6 samples consisted of neoterminal ileum biopsies collected during postoperative colonoscopy. The investigation overall reported the following: The timing of postoperative endoscopy varied within the first year after surgery, and the median delay was around 6.9 months. Mucosal CD4 and CD8 T cells were sorted and sequenced only in a subgroup of patients, whose size was not stated. Endoscopic recurrence was found to be associated with higher high-frequency clone percentages at surgery, and recurrence was observed in all patients with clonality above 26.8% (18/57). Sorted CD8 T cells carried more high-frequency clones than CD4 T cells, suggesting mucosal expansions were mainly CD8. Patients who were active smokers at surgery had a significantly higher proportion of clonal expansions than non-smokers (approximately 28% vs 17%, p=0.02).

Taken with the paper, the label for time point translates to: neoterminal ileum biopsy at postoperative endoscopy, about 6 months after surgery. To be eligible, patients had to be adults with ileal or ileocolonic Crohn's disease and an indication for ileocolonic resection. Whole ileal mucosal biopsies were stored frozen at -80°C before DNA extraction. Genomic DNA was isolated from frozen whole biopsies using a TRizol-based method, and the DNA was quantified with a NanoDrop 2000 spectrophotometer. About 500 nanograms of biopsy DNA per sample were submitted for commercial TCRB immunosequencing. Adaptive Biotechnology amplified CDR3 regions from genomic DNA with a two-step multiplex PCR that controlled for amplification bias. Primers covering every V and J gene segment were used in the first PCR, while barcodes and Illumina adapters were added in the second PCR. An Illumina instrument was used to sequence the CDR3 libraries. As for the original processing: Analysis combined the vendor-provided pipelines with custom analysis of raw data in R/Bioconductor under R version 3.3.0. Clonality, ranging from 0 to 1, was calculated as the inverse of the normalised Shannon entropy of all productive clones. High-frequency clones were defined as the share of the repertoire taken up by the top 100 clones, keeping only clones that passed a 95% confidence test. Overlap between samples was measured with the Morisita-Horn index, while repertoire diversity was measured with the Simpson index. Held by TCRdb, this immuneACCESS table contains in-frame sequences only and omits some clones. Under half of the omission traces to an unresolved V gene where checked; the cause of the rest is unknown. V and J calls and clone size are copied from that table; D and trimming were computed from the DNA. For this sample there are about 62,000 clones; roughly 89% appear just once. Clones ranked in the top ten supply 2% to 2.5% of the sample.

At the junction V is shortened by 3 bases and J by 1 base, with 22 bases in between. Taken from the germline V gene, the CDR1 and CDR2 loops are SGHVS and FQNEAQ. Spanning cysteine to phenylalanine, the CDR3 consists of 19 amino acids. CDR3 DNA only is kept here, 57 bases in frame from base 1. The sequence joins TRBV7-8 to TRBJ1-3, with the D gene call left open. The sequenced material came from ileal tissue. This receptor was taken from an adult with Crohn's disease. This receptor carries the CDR3 CASSLYRRDEPRSGNTIYF. The sequence in DNA is TGTGCCAGCAGCTTGTATCGCCGAGATGAGCCAAGATCTGGAAACACCATATATTTT.